The 24 T cell receptor beta chains listed next were all sequenced from one sample in a study of T cell responses to AZD1222 COVID-19 vaccine. Produced via immunoSEQ multiplex PCR; TCRdb's table is partial and in-frame only. The sample carries about 72,000 clones, 80% to 90% recorded once. The specimen comprised peripheral blood, sampled on day 0 of AZD1222 vaccination. The receptors here all came from an adult in good health.

The chain employs TRBV9 and TRBJ2-1; 9 bases line up with TRBD2. Germline lookup yields CDR1 SGDLS and CDR2 YYNGEE. V trimming: 4 bases; J trimming: 4 bases; junction bases outside the gene matches: 9. The CDR3 is made up of 16 amino acids. CDR3 loop: CASSSIAGETYNEQFF. DNA for the CDR3: TGTGCCAGCAGCTCGATAGCGGGGGAAACTTACAATGAGCAGTTCTTC.

The CDR3 coding sequence is TGTGCCAGCAGCGAAGGAGGTGGGGGGCGTAAAGAGACCCAGTACTTC. Encoded protein: CASSEGGGGRKETQYF. J is TRBJ2-5 and V is TRBV7-2, with D perhaps given as TRBD1 or TRBD2 (6 bases each). There are 16 residues in the CDR3. CDR1 and CDR2 (germline): SGHTA, FQGNSA. V was cut by 5 bases and J by 3 bases, with 19 bases left in between. The whole variable domain, filled in from reference TRBV7-2 and TRBJ2-5, reads GAGVSQSPSNKVTEKGKDVELRCDPISGHTALYWYRQSLGQGLEFLIYFQGNSAPDKSGLPSDRFSAERTGGSVSTLTIQRTQQEDSAVYLCASSEGGGGRKETQYFGPGTRLLVL.

V and J are TRBV29-1 and TRBJ2-5; either TRBD1 or TRBD2 may supply D (5 bases each). This CDR3 is built from 14 residues. Per germline, CDR1 SQVTM and CDR2 ANQGSEA. Deletions cut 7 bases from V and 2 bases from J, with 17 bases between. The CDR3 DNA sequence: TGCAGCGCCCGTCCGGGACGGGAACAAGAGACCCAGTACTTC. This sequence encodes CSARPGREQETQYF.

V and J are TRBV7-8 and TRBJ2-3; D is possibly TRBD2 (5 bases). V was clipped by 3 bases and J by 0 bases, with 7 bases between them. CDR3 length: 14 residues. CDR1 SGHVS and CDR2 FQNEAQ come from the germline V gene. The CDR3 coding sequence is TGTGCCAGCAGCTTGCGGGTGAGCACAGATACGCAGTATTTT. It encodes CASSLRVSTDTQYF.

The chain combines TRBV2 with TRBJ2-2; perhaps TRBD1 as D (6 bases). V was trimmed by 5 bases and J by 2 bases, leaving 9 bases between them. Germline assignment: CDR1 SNHLY and CDR2 FYNNEI. CDR3 length equals 14 residues. In DNA form, the CDR3 reads TGTGCCAGCAGTAAGGACAGTAACACCGGGGAGCTGTTTTTT. Its translation is CASSKDSNTGELFF.

The gene calls are TRBV11-2 and TRBJ1-4, with D tentatively TRBD1 (6 bases). This CDR3 spans 16 amino acids. Per germline, CDR1 SGHAT and CDR2 FQNNGV. The ends were cut back, 1 base at V and 2 bases at J, with 11 bases in the middle. CDR3 in amino acids: CASSLVPQGTNEKLFF. The CDR3, as DNA: TGTGCCAGCAGCTTAGTCCCCCAGGGGACTAATGAAAAACTGTTTTTT.

V usage is TRBV5-4 and J usage is TRBJ1-1, with D perhaps matching TRBD1 (5 bases). V lost 4 bases and J lost 1, with 11 bases in between. Germline assignment: CDR1 SGHNT and CDR2 YYREEE (reference sequence). The CDR3 extends over 14 amino acids. For the CDR3, the DNA is TGTGCCAGCAGCGTGGCCCAGGGGAACACTGAAGCTTTCTTT. Protein sequence: CASSVAQGNTEAFF. Based on the CDR3 plus reference TRBV5-4 and TRBJ1-1, the full variable domain is ETGVTQSPTHLIKTRGQQVTLRCSSQSGHNTVSWYQQALGQGPQFIFQYYREEENGRGNFPPRFSGLQFPNYSSELNVNALELDDSALYLCASSVAQGNTEAFFGQGTRLTVV.

This rearrangement joins TRBV11-2 to TRBJ1-1; no definite D call. CDR1 is SGHAT, CDR2 FQNNGV, per germline. The CDR3 runs to 14 residues. Trimming stripped 1 base from V and 3 bases from J, with 9 bases between. In DNA, the CDR3 is TGTGCCAGCAGCTTAGGTAGGGTCTACACTGAAGCTTTCTTT. It translates to CASSLGRVYTEAFF. Full variable domain (missing parts from reference TRBV11-2 and TRBJ1-1): EAGVAQSPRYKIIEKRQSVAFWCNPISGHATLYWYQQILGQGPKLLIQFQNNGVVDDSQLPKDRFSAERLKGVDSTLKIQPAKLEDSAVYLCASSLGRVYTEAFFGQGTRLTVV.

V usage is TRBV24-1 and J usage is TRBJ2-7; no reliable D call. The germline V and J ends were trimmed by 10 bases and 2 bases, with 14 bases remaining between them. Germline CDR1 and CDR2: KGHDR and SFDVKD. The CDR3 sequence is 13 residues long. The CDR3 loop reads CATSGVGTYEQYF. The CDR3 DNA reads as TGTGCCACTTCGGGCGTAGGAACCTACGAGCAGTACTTC.

The J gene is TRBJ1-5, the V gene TRBV12-3 or TRBV12-4; the D is unclear. The CDR3 length is 13 residues. V lost 1 base and J 4 bases, leaving 5 bases between the germline ends. The CDR3 bases are TGTGCCAGCAGTTTAGGAGAAAATCAGCCCCAGCATTTT. Translation gives CASSLGENQPQHF.

The chain combines TRBV12-3 or TRBV12-4 with TRBJ1-2; D not resolved. Trimming stripped 3 bases from V and 5 bases from J, with 4 bases between. CDR3 size: 11 residues. The CDR3: CASSFGYGYTF. The DNA of the CDR3 is TGTGCCAGCAGTTTTGGGTATGGCTACACCTTC.

The chain has TRBV19 and TRBJ1-1; 7 bases fit TRBD1. Losses at the gene ends were 3 bases for V and 4 bases for J; bases not matched to a gene: 17. The CDR3 loop spans 18 amino acids. Germline V gene lookup returns CDR1 LNHDA and CDR2 SQIVND (reference sequence). CDR3 protein: CASSIYGAGGRLGTEAFF. In DNA, the CDR3 is TGTGCCAGTAGTATTTATGGGGCAGGGGGGCGTCTTGGCACTGAAGCTTTCTTT.

In this sample, this clone turned up a few times. CDR3 in DNA: TGTGCCAGCAGCCGGCAGGGGGCGTCTGAAGCTTTCTTT. It codes for CASSRQGASEAFF. The rearrangement joins TRBV12-3 or TRBV12-4 to TRBJ1-1, with 8 bases aligning to TRBD1. The CDR3 has 13 amino acids. V dropped 6 bases and J dropped 6; count of bases not matched to a gene: 6.

The chain uses TRBV12-3 or TRBV12-4 and TRBJ1-4; 8 bases line up with TRBD1. Trimming took 5 bases from V and 11 from J; bases not matched to a gene: 7. The length of the CDR3 is 13 residues. DNA for the CDR3: TGTGCCAGCAGTCGGACAGGGTTGAGCAAACTGTTTTTT. Its protein product is CASSRTGLSKLFF.

V gene TRBV30 combines with J gene TRBJ2-1; possibly TRBD1 for D (6 bases). The CDR3 covers 14 residues. V lost 8 bases and J lost 4, with 18 bases in between. The V gene's germline CDR1 is GTSNPN and CDR2 SVGIG (reference sequence). The CDR3 spells CAGDNRVLYNEQFF. The CDR3 DNA follows: TGTGCCGGGGATAACAGGGTATTGTACAATGAGCAGTTCTTC. The full variable domain, completed using reference TRBV30 and TRBJ2-1, is SQTIHQWPATLVQPVGSPLSLECTVEGTSNPNLYWYRQAAGRGLQLLFYSVGIGQISSEVPQNLSASRPQDRQFILSSKKLLLSDSGFYLCAGDNRVLYNEQFFGPGTRLTVL.

V and J are TRBV12-3 or TRBV12-4 and TRBJ2-7; no clear D gene. The CDR3 covers 12 residues. Deletions cut 6 bases from V and 5 bases from J, with 11 bases between. CDR3: CASSKTRDEQYF. CDR3 bases: TGTGCCAGCAGCAAAACAAGGGACGAGCAGTACTTC.

This clone was observed a single time. The chain combines TRBV30 with TRBJ2-7; the D gene is possibly TRBD1 (5 bases). The CDR3 length is 13 residues. Trimming took off 4 bases at V and 1 base at J, with 11 bases between the two ends. Per the germline V gene, CDR1 is GTSNPN and CDR2 is SVGIG (reference sequence). The DNA of the CDR3 is TGTGCCTGGAACTTTGGGGCTTCCTACGAGCAGTACTTC. It yields the protein CAWNFGASYEQYF. The whole variable domain, filled in from reference TRBV30 and TRBJ2-7, reads SQTIHQWPATLVQPVGSPLSLECTVEGTSNPNLYWYRQAAGRGLQLLFYSVGIGQISSEVPQNLSASRPQDRQFILSSKKLLLSDSGFYLCAWNFGASYEQYFGPGTRLTVT.

DNA for the CDR3: TGTGCCAGCTCAAAAGGACAGTCGAGCACCGGGGAGCTGTTTTTT. It is translated as CASSKGQSSTGELFF. This sequence joins TRBV18 and TRBJ2-2; maybe TRBD1 (6 bases). Germline lookup yields CDR1 KGHSH and CDR2 LQKENI. The germline V and J ends were trimmed by 5 bases and 4 bases, with 14 bases remaining between them. The CDR3 covers 15 residues.

V usage is TRBV30 and J usage is TRBJ2-1; a weak D match, TRBD2 (7 bases). The CDR3 length is 15 residues. CDR1 is GTSNPN, CDR2 SVGIG, per germline (reference sequence). The ends were cut back, 8 bases at V and 9 bases at J, with 26 bases in the middle. DNA for the CDR3: TGTGCCCACGCGGGGGCTCGAGGCCTACTATTTGAGCAGTTCTTC. Its translation: CAHAGARGLLFEQFF. Filled out from reference TRBV30 and TRBJ2-1, the complete variable domain reads SQTIHQWPATLVQPVGSPLSLECTVEGTSNPNLYWYRQAAGRGLQLLFYSVGIGQISSEVPQNLSASRPQDRQFILSSKKLLLSDSGFYLCAHAGARGLLFEQFFGPGTRLTVL.

This chain joins TRBV4-1 and TRBJ1-6; perhaps TRBD1 as D (5 bases). CDR3 length equals 14 residues. Between the trimmed V and J ends, which lost 0 bases and 7 bases, there was a span of 7 bases. Germline V lookup: CDR1 MGHRA, CDR2 YSYEKL. CDR3 bases: TGCGCCAGCAGCCAAGAAGGGACCAATTCACCCCTCCACTTT. This gives the protein CASSQEGTNSPLHF.

The chain carries TRBV15 and TRBJ1-5; a possible D gene is TRBD1 (5 bases). The V gene lost 0 bases and the J gene lost 6 bases, with 12 bases spanning the gap. This CDR3 is 15 amino acids long. The germline V gene has CDR1 LNHNV and CDR2 YYDKDF (reference sequence). In nucleotides, the CDR3 is TGTGCCACCAGCAGAGATGCAGGGAGGAGTCAGCCCCAGCATTTT. It specifies CATSRDAGRSQPQHF.

V is TRBV10-3 and J is TRBJ2-1; D is undetermined. The CDR3 totals 13 residues. The ends were cut back, 4 bases at V and 5 bases at J, with 9 bases in the middle. In germline, CDR1 is ENHRY, CDR2 SYGVKD. CDR3 in amino acids: CAISGTVDNEQFF. CDR3 nucleotides: TGTGCCATCAGTGGTACAGTCGACAATGAGCAGTTCTTC.

The gene calls are TRBV12-5 and TRBJ1-2, with TRBD1 identical over 8 bases. Germline V gene sequence: CDR1 LGHNT, CDR2 FRNRAP. The trim removed 6 bases at V and 7 bases at J, leaving 7 bases unmatched. CDR3 length equals 13 residues. The CDR3 DNA is TGTGCTAGTGGCTCCGGACAGGGAGGTGGCTACACCTTC. Its translation is CASGSGQGGGYTF.

The chain uses TRBV11-2 and TRBJ1-5, with unresolved D. CDR1 and CDR2 (germline): SGHAT, FQNNGV. V shed 7 bases and J shed 1 base, with 17 bases lying between them. The length of the CDR3 is 16 residues. The CDR3 coding sequence is TGTGCCAGCACACCACTGGCGGGGATCAGCAATCAGCCCCAGCATTTT. This sequence encodes CASTPLAGISNQPQHF.